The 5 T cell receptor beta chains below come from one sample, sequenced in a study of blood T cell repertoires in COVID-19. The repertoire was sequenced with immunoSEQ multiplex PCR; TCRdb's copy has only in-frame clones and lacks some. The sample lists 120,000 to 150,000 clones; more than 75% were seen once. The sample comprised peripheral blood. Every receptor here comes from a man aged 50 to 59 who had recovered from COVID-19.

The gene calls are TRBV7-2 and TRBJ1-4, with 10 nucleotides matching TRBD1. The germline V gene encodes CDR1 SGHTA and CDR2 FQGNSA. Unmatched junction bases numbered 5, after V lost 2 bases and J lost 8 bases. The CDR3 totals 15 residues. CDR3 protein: CASSLKGTGEEKLFF. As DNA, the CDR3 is TGTGCCAGCAGCTTAAAAGGGACAGGGGAAGAAAAACTGTTTTTT.

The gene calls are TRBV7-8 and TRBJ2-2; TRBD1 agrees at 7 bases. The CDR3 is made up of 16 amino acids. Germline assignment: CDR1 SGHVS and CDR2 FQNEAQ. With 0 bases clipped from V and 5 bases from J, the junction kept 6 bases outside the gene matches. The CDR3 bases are TGTGCCAGCAGCTTAGCGACAGGGTTCATGACCGGGGAGCTGTTTTTT. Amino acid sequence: CASSLATGFMTGELFF.

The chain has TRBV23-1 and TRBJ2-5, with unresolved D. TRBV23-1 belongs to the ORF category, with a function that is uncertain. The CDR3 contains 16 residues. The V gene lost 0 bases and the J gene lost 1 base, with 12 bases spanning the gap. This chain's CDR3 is CASSQSTNDCQETQYF. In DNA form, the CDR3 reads TGCGCCAGCAGTCAATCAACAAATGACTGCCAAGAGACCCAGTACTTC.

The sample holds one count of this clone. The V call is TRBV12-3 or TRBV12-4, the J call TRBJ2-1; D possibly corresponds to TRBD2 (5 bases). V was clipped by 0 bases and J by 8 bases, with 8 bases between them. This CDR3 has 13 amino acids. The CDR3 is CASSLAEADEQFF. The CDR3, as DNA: TGTGCCAGCAGTTTAGCGGAAGCGGATGAGCAGTTCTTC.

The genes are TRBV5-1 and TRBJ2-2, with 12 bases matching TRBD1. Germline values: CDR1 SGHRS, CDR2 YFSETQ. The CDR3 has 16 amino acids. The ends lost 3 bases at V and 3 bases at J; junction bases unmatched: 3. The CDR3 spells CASSSGQGADTGELFF. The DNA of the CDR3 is TGCGCCAGCAGCTCGGGACAGGGGGCCGACACCGGGGAGCTGTTTTTT.